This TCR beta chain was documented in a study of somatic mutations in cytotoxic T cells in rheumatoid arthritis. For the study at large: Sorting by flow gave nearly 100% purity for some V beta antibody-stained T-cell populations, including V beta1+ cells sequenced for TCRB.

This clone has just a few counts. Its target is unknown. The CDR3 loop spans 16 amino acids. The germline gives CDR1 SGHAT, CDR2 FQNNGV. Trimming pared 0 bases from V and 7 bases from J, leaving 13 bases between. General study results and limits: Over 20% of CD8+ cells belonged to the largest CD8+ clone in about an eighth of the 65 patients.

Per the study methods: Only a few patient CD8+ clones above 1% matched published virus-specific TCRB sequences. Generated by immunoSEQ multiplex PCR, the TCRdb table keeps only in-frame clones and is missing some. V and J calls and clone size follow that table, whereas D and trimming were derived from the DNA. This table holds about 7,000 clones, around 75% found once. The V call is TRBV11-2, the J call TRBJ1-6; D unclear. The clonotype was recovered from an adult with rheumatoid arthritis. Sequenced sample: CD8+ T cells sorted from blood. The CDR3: CASSLDYGFLNSPLHF. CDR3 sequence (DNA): TGTGCCAGCAGCTTAGATTACGGGTTCCTGAATTCACCCCTCCACTTT.